This T cell receptor (beta chain) stems from a study of T-cell reconstitution after alpha-beta-depleted transplantation in children (dated by TCRdb to 2016 to 2017). Study-wide context: T-cell immune reconstitution after TCRalphabeta/CD19-depleted allogeneic hematopoietic cell transplantation in children was quantitatively tracked in the study by means of TCR repertoire profiling.

This clonotype was counted at least ten times. The antigen this receptor binds is unknown. It has no much larger one-base neighbor in the sample; base qualities were not kept. Preparation of the library involved PCR. Sequencing was performed on an Illumina HiSeq 2500. TCR libraries were prepared with molecular barcoding, using unique molecular identifiers to normalize TCRbeta repertoire quantification. In TCRdb, the public reads were trimmed at Q25 with fastp and aligned with MiXCR, with productive beta chains retained. A single entry per CDR3 protein holds the most common genes and DNA from its merged rows. This sample gives about 110,000 distinct CDR3 sequences in total; 10% of them show up just once. The ten largest account for about 7.3% of the sample. The CDR3 goes from the cysteine to the phenylalanine over 14 residues. This entry keeps only the CDR3 DNA: 42 bases, framed from base 1. The junction shows trimming of 9 bases on V and 4 bases on J, and the gene matches do not reach 9 bases of it.

The chain joins TRBV12-3 or TRBV12-4 to TRBJ2-1, and 7 junctional nucleotides match TRBD2. The TCR originated in a human donor who donated a stem cell graft to a child with acute lymphoblastic leukemia. The input for sequencing was PBMCs from the stem cell graft donor, taken from the stem cell graft. The CDR3 here reads CASNGRVSYNEQFF. In nucleotides, the sequence is TGTGCCAGTAATGGGAGGGTTTCGTACAATGAGCAGTTCTTC.